A single sample is the source of the 16 T cell receptor beta chains below, sequenced in a study of metastatic and nonmetastatic thyroid tumors. No patient had received any treatment before thyroid surgery. TCRdb reprocessed the PCR reads using MiXCR. Of tens of thousands of clones in the sample, about 16% were seen once. The material sequenced was blood. The receptors derive from a female donor with papillary thyroid cancer or a benign thyroid nodule (not recorded which). Some clones in this sample may be carry-over from other donors' samples.

This clone was seen a handful of times. This rearrangement joins TRBV10-3 to TRBJ2-2, with 10 positions matching TRBD1. Trimming took 11 bases from V and 7 from J; bases not matched to a gene: 10. Germline assignment: CDR1 ENHRY and CDR2 SYGVKD. This CDR3 comprises 14 residues. The CDR3 DNA follows: TGTGCCGTCGGAGACAGGGGGCGGTTCGGGGAGCTGTTTTTT. Translated, it gives CAVGDRGRFGELFF.

This clone appeared many times. The same CDR3 arises from other DNA sequences in this sample as well. The genes are TRBV3-1 and TRBJ1-4, with D possibly being TRBD1 (6 bases). V lost 4 bases to trimming and J lost 7 bases, with 16 bases between them. There are 15 residues in the CDR3. Germline-derived CDR1 and CDR2 are LGHDT and YNNKEL (reference sequence). This CDR3 reads CASSPGTTAGEKLFF. In DNA, the CDR3 is TGTGCCAGCAGCCCCGGGACAACAGCGGGTGAAAAACTGTTTTTT.

This clone was seen repeatedly, ten times or more. The chain combines TRBV4-1 with TRBJ2-3; TRBD2 matches at 7 bases. V was pared by 0 bases and J by 6 bases, with 12 bases of the junction left unmatched. This CDR3 spans 17 amino acids. Germline CDR1 reads MGHRA; CDR2 reads YSYEKL. The DNA of the CDR3 is TGCGCCAGCAGCCAAGATCATCTGGGGGGAGCGGGGGATACGCAGTATTTT. Its translation: CASSQDHLGGAGDTQYF.

This clone was counted ten times or more. This may arise from a read error, as a much more abundant clone is one base away. The chain joins TRBV2 to TRBJ2-3; no reliable D call. V lost 9 bases and J lost 4, with 5 bases in between. CDR1 is SNHLY, CDR2 FYNNEI, per germline. The CDR3 consists of 10 residues. The CDR3 loop reads CASGPDTQYF. The CDR3, as DNA: TGTGCCAGTGGCCCAGATACGCAGTATTTT.

This clone appeared a few times. The J gene is TRBJ2-5, the V gene TRBV2, with D possibly matching TRBD2 (6 bases). The germline V and J ends were trimmed by 8 bases and 4 bases, with 14 bases remaining between them. Germline loops: CDR1 SNHLY, CDR2 FYNNEI. The CDR3 runs to 13 residues. The CDR3 DNA is TGTGCCAGCCGCGGGACTTTATTAGAGACCCAGTACTTC. Its translation is CASRGTLLETQYF.

This clone was picked up a small number of times. This chain links TRBV6-1 with TRBJ1-2; the D gene is possibly TRBD1 (5 bases). The V and J ends lost 8 bases and 2 bases respectively, with 12 bases between them. The CDR3 loop spans 13 amino acids. The germline gives CDR1 MNHNS, CDR2 SASEGT. CDR3 nucleotide sequence: TGTGCCAGCCAGGGTGACAGAAACTATGGCTACACCTTC. Protein sequence: CASQGDRNYGYTF.

A note on this clone: It may be a read error: a sequence one base away is much more abundant. The sample contains more than one DNA sequence encoding this CDR3. This chain uses TRBV9 with TRBJ1-1; D may be TRBD1 (5 bases). Trimming removed 2 bases at V and 1 base at J, with 6 bases between. This CDR3 region has 13 residues. The germline CDR1 and CDR2 sequences are SGDLS and YYNGEE. Here the CDR3 DNA reads TGTGCCAGCAGCGTGGGGGAGAACACTGAAGCTTTCTTT. As protein: CASSVGENTEAFF.

This clone was seen at least ten times. The chain is built from TRBV5-1 and TRBJ2-7; perhaps TRBD1 as D (5 bases). Per germline, CDR1 SGHRS and CDR2 YFSETQ. Trimming left V 0 bases short and J 13 bases short, with 23 bases between. The CDR3 extends over 15 amino acids. CDR3 DNA: TGCGCCAGCAGCTTGGACCAGCCCCAAACTTCACAGGTTTACTTC. It codes for CASSLDQPQTSQVYF.

This clone was counted at least ten times. It may be a read error: a sequence one base away is much more abundant. The V and J genes are TRBV6-1 and TRBJ1-1, with 11 bases that match TRBD1. The CDR3 is 15 amino acids. Germline V gene data show CDR1 as MNHNS and CDR2 as SASEGT. The CDR3 bases are TGTGCCAGCGGGCCCGGACAGGGGGCTTTGACTGGAGCTTTCTTT. This translates into CASGPGQGALTGAFF.

As regards this clone: The sample carries other DNA sequences with the same CDR3. The chain joins TRBV6-1 to TRBJ1-2; TRBD1 is a possible D gene (6 bases). The CDR3 has 14 residues. Germline V gene lookup returns CDR1 MNHNS and CDR2 SASEGT. V lost 10 bases to trimming and J lost 4 bases, with 19 bases between them. The DNA for the CDR3 is TGTGCCACACTAACAGGGCTAGGTGGCTATGGCTACACCTTC. As protein: CATLTGLGGYGYTF.

This clone is deemed medium-sized. The chain links TRBV27 to TRBJ2-1, with D possibly TRBD2 on 6 matching bases. V gave up 6 bases and J gave up 8 bases, with 14 bases separating them. Germline CDR1 and CDR2: MNHEY and SMNVEV (reference sequence). CDR3 length: 13 amino acids. The CDR3 protein is CASSRTGVDEQFF. The DNA of the CDR3 is TGTGCCAGCAGCAGAACGGGGGTAGATGAGCAGTTCTTC.

Ten or more counts support this clone. The chain combines TRBV19 with TRBJ2-3; D might be TRBD2 (7 bases). The germline V and J ends were trimmed by 8 bases and 4 bases, with 16 bases remaining between them. Germline CDR1 reads LNHDA; CDR2 reads SQIVND (reference sequence). CDR3 length equals 14 residues. CDR3 in amino acids: CASGRGGHADTQYF. CDR3 sequence (DNA): TGTGCCAGTGGAAGGGGGGGCCATGCAGATACGCAGTATTTT.

As to this clone: The sample contains more than one DNA sequence encoding this CDR3. The rearrangement links TRBV12-3 or TRBV12-4 to TRBJ1-5; TRBD1 matches 9 bases. The V gene end was trimmed by 3 bases and the J gene end by 4 bases; junction bases not matched to a gene: 1. CDR3 size: 14 residues. CDR3 loop: CASSLGTGNQPQHF. DNA for the CDR3: TGTGCCAGCAGTTTGGGGACAGGGAATCAGCCCCAGCATTTT.

As concerns this clone: Sequence at one end of the junction differs from germline and may be a read error. The same CDR3 also results from other DNA sequences found in this sample. The CDR3 sequence: CASSREGLQYF. Here the CDR3 DNA reads TGCGCAAGCAGTAGGGAGGGCCTACAGTACTTC. V gene TRBV10-2 combines with J gene TRBJ2-5, with 7 bases matching TRBD2. CDR3 size: 11 residues. Germline loops: CDR1 WSHSY, CDR2 SAAADI.

The CDR3 DNA reads as TGCGCCAGCAGCTTCTCAGTGGGTCAATCCTACGAGCAGTACTTC. As protein: CASSFSVGQSYEQYF. This chain uses TRBV5-1 with TRBJ2-7; no clear D gene. The germline V and J ends were trimmed by 2 bases and 1 base, with 13 bases remaining between them. CDR1 is SGHRS, CDR2 YFSETQ, per germline. The CDR3 consists of 15 residues.

The V gene is TRBV7-3, the J gene TRBJ1-2, with 10 bases matching TRBD1. Germline trimming cut 5 bases from V and 4 bases from J; bases unmatched to any gene: 4. CDR3 size: 14 residues. Germline CDR1 SGHTA, CDR2 FQGTGA. For the CDR3, the DNA is TGTGCCAGCAGCCGGGACAGGGGAGCCTATGGCTACACCTTC. Translation gives CASSRDRGAYGYTF. Filled out from reference TRBV7-3 and TRBJ1-2, the complete variable domain reads GAGVSQTPSNKVTEKGKYVELRCDPISGHTALYWYRQSLGQGPEFLIYFQGTGAADDSGLPNDRFFAVRPEGSVSTLKIQRTERGDSAVYLCASSRDRGAYGYTFGSGTRLTVV.